What follows are 29 T cell receptor beta chains derived from one specimen sequenced in a study of T-cell memory formation after mild COVID-19. Via MiXCR, TCRdb re-called the 5' RACE reads, giving one row per CDR3 protein. The sample contains 350,000 to 450,000 distinct CDR3 sequences, roughly 14% of which appear only once. Sequenced material: PBMCs or a T cell subset sorted from them (not recorded which). These receptors all stem from a man between 18 and 29 years old who had mild COVID-19 (a few samples of this study predate the infection). Cell type and time point are not known.

The chain joins TRBV7-2 to TRBJ1-3; D is undetermined. Germline-derived CDR1 and CDR2 are SGHTA and FQGNSA. There are 13 residues in the CDR3. The germline V and J ends were trimmed by 1 base and 4 bases, with 5 bases remaining between them. The CDR3 nucleotides read TGTGCCAGCAGCTTAGGTTGGGGAAACACCATATATTTT. It codes for CASSLGWGNTIYF. The full variable domain, in which reference TRBV7-2 and TRBJ1-3 provide the parts outside the CDR3, is GAGVSQSPSNKVTEKGKDVELRCDPISGHTALYWYRQSLGQGLEFLIYFQGNSAPDKSGLPSDRFSAERTGGSVSTLTIQRTQQEDSAVYLCASSLGWGNTIYFGEGSWLTVV.

This clonotype has just a few counts. The chain carries TRBV28 and TRBJ2-2; 7 nucleotides agree with TRBD1. The CDR3 totals 16 residues. The germline V gene has CDR1 MDHEN and CDR2 SYDVKM. With 7 bases clipped from V and 0 bases from J, the junction kept 8 bases outside the gene matches. CDR3 in DNA: TGTGCCAGCAACTCCGGGACAGCTTCGAACACCGGGGAGCTGTTTTTT. Its translation is CASNSGTASNTGELFF. Full variable domain (missing parts from reference TRBV28 and TRBJ2-2): DVKVTQSSRYLVKRTGEKVFLECVQDMDHENMFWYRQDPGLGLRLIYFSYDVKMKEKGDIPEGYSVSREKKERFSLILESASTNQTSMYLCASNSGTASNTGELFFGEGSRLTVL.

This clonotype was detected only a few times. The chain carries TRBV3-1 and TRBJ2-7; the D gene is possibly TRBD1 (6 bases). V lost 2 bases, J lost 2 bases, and 7 bases lay in between. The CDR3 is 13 residues long. Germline CDR1 is LGHDT and CDR2 is YNNKEL (reference sequence). The CDR3 loop is CASSQTGTYEQYF. CDR3 bases: TGTGCCAGCAGCCAAACAGGGACCTACGAGCAGTACTTC.

This clonotype was counted many times. The genes are TRBV18 and TRBJ2-3; 7 bases align to TRBD1. Per germline, CDR1 KGHSH and CDR2 LQKENI. The CDR3 consists of 15 residues. V was clipped by 4 bases and J by 0 bases; unmatched bases: 4. CDR3 loop: CASSQRGQSTDTQYF. CDR3 DNA sequence: TGTGCCAGCTCACAGAGGGGGCAAAGCACAGATACGCAGTATTTT.

The CDR3 region is CASSLRDSRGYTF. In DNA form, the CDR3 reads TGTGCCAGCTCACTCAGGGACTCGCGGGGCTACACCTTC. The chain is built from TRBV18 and TRBJ1-2, with D maybe TRBD1 (5 bases). The CDR3 extends over 13 amino acids. CDR1 is KGHSH and CDR2 is LQKENI in the germline V gene. V gave up 4 bases and J gave up 8 bases, with 14 bases separating them.

This clonotype showed up just a few times. The chain recombines TRBV20-1 with TRBJ2-7; 10 bases are a match to TRBD1. V lost 6 bases and J lost 5; bases outside the gene matches: 10. Germline V gene lookup returns CDR1 DFQATT and CDR2 SNEGSKA (reference sequence). The CDR3 length is 14 residues. This CDR3 is CSAIPGQGNDEQYF. Here the CDR3 DNA reads TGCAGTGCCATCCCGGGACAGGGGAACGACGAGCAGTACTTC.

This chain connects TRBV30 to TRBJ1-5; TRBD1 agrees at 8 bases. J lost 10 bases, V lost 3 bases, and 11 bases had no gene match. The CDR3 has 14 residues. Germline CDR1 is GTSNPN and CDR2 is SVGIG (reference sequence). The CDR3 DNA is TGTGCCTGGAGACTAACCGGACAGGGAAGTCCCCAGCATTTT. The encoded protein is CAWRLTGQGSPQHF.

Many counts were recorded for this clonotype. The V gene is TRBV7-2, the J gene TRBJ1-1, with D possibly TRBD1 on 6 matching bases. V shed 5 bases and J shed 2 bases, with 9 bases lying between them. The CDR3 is made up of 13 amino acids. Germline loops: CDR1 SGHTA, CDR2 FQGNSA. The CDR3 protein is CASSPDSNTEAFF. Written as DNA, the CDR3 is TGTGCCAGCAGCCCGGACAGTAACACTGAAGCTTTCTTT.

This clonotype occurred a few times. The rearrangement uses TRBV4-2 and TRBJ1-5; D is undetermined. This CDR3 comprises 11 residues. In germline, CDR1 is LGHNA, CDR2 YNFKEQ. Trimming cost V 1 base and J 11 bases, with 6 bases left between them. CDR3 loop: CASSQGSAQHF. CDR3 DNA: TGTGCCAGCAGCCAAGGGTCGGCCCAGCATTTT.

This clonotype was seen a handful of times. V gene TRBV5-5 combines with J gene TRBJ2-5; D is possibly TRBD1 (5 bases). Germline-derived CDR1 and CDR2 are SGHKS and YYEKEE (reference sequence). Between the trimmed V and J ends, which lost 1 base and 5 bases, there was a span of 15 bases. This CDR3 has 15 amino acids. In DNA form, the CDR3 reads TGTGCCAGCAGCTTGCAGGGATCGGGCTACGAGACCCAGTACTTC. Protein: CASSLQGSGYETQYF.

This clonotype occurred a few times. The chain recombines TRBV5-1 with TRBJ2-3; possibly TRBD2 for D (5 bases). Trimming pared 1 base from V and 1 base from J, leaving 13 bases between. Germline V gives CDR1 SGHRS, CDR2 YFSETQ. This CDR3 is 16 amino acids long. The CDR3 region has the DNA TGCGCCAGCAGCTTGCTCTCCCGGGGAGGCACAGATACGCAGTATTTT. Its translation is CASSLLSRGGTDTQYF.

This chain uses TRBV6-6 with TRBJ1-5, with D possibly matching TRBD1 (5 bases). This CDR3 has 15 residues. The germline gives CDR1 MNHNY, CDR2 SVGAGI (reference sequence). The V end lost 6 bases, the J end lost 1 base, and 13 bases lay between the germline ends. The CDR3 coding sequence is TGTGCCAGCAGCCCCCGGGGACGGAGCAATCAGCCCCAGCATTTT. Protein: CASSPRGRSNQPQHF.

The chain has TRBV6-2 or TRBV6-3 and TRBJ1-1; 10 bases align to TRBD1. The V gene end was trimmed by 7 bases and the J gene end by 1 base; junction bases not matched to a gene: 12. Per germline, CDR1 MNHEY and CDR2 SVGEGT. This CDR3 contains 17 residues. CDR3 residues: CASTRDRGHLGNTEAFF. CDR3 nucleotide sequence: TGTGCCAGCACCAGGGACAGGGGCCACCTAGGGAACACTGAAGCTTTCTTT.

This chain uses TRBV28 with TRBJ1-5; a possible D gene is TRBD1 (5 bases). Per the germline V gene, CDR1 is MDHEN and CDR2 is SYDVKM. V lost 2 bases, J lost 7 bases, and 12 bases lay in between. The CDR3 is made up of 14 amino acids. Written as DNA, the CDR3 is TGTGCCAGCAGTTTAATGACAGTCGGGCAGCCCCAGCATTTT. It encodes CASSLMTVGQPQHF.

The chain uses TRBV4-3 and TRBJ2-3; a weak D match, TRBD2 (6 bases). Trimming took off 3 bases at V and 6 bases at J, with 16 bases between the two ends. Germline-derived CDR1 and CDR2 are LGHNA and YSLEER. This CDR3 is 15 amino acids long. The CDR3 bases are TGCGCCAGCAGCCAGAGGACTATCCCCGCCGATACGCAGTATTTT. Protein sequence: CASSQRTIPADTQYF.

This clonotype was counted only a few times. The rearrangement links TRBV3-1 to TRBJ1-4; TRBD1 matches 7 bases. In germline, CDR1 is LGHDT, CDR2 YNNKEL (reference sequence). This CDR3 is built from 18 residues. The V gene end was trimmed by 4 bases and the J gene end by 4 bases; junction bases not matched to a gene: 15. The CDR3 nucleotides are TGTGCCAGCAGCCGGAAGGGCCGTCCCGGGACAGTTAATGAAAAACTGTTTTTT. It is translated as CASSRKGRPGTVNEKLFF.

This clonotype appeared a few times. The chain recombines TRBV4-2 with TRBJ2-5; D is tentatively TRBD1 or TRBD2 (5 bases each). Deletions cut 0 bases from V and 3 bases from J, with 8 bases between. The CDR3 covers 14 residues. From germline, CDR1 is LGHNA and CDR2 YNFKEQ. The CDR3 is CASSQEGTEETQYF. The CDR3 nucleotides are TGTGCCAGCAGCCAAGAAGGGACGGAAGAGACCCAGTACTTC.

The gene calls are TRBV4-1 and TRBJ1-2; TRBD1 is a possible D gene (5 bases). V lost 1 base, J lost 8 bases, and 17 bases lay in between. The CDR3 extends over 15 amino acids. From germline, CDR1 is MGHRA and CDR2 YSYEKL. The CDR3 sequence: CASSQAWGNHWGYTF. The CDR3, as DNA: TGCGCCAGCAGCCAAGCGTGGGGCAACCACTGGGGCTACACCTTC.

There are many counts of this clonotype. The chain couples TRBV7-9 to TRBJ1-1; 8 bases match TRBD1. There are 14 residues in the CDR3. The V gene's germline CDR1 is SEHNR and CDR2 FQNEAQ (reference sequence). V dropped 3 bases and J dropped 3; count of bases not matched to a gene: 3. The CDR3 nucleotides read TGTGCCAGCAGCTTTCAGGGGGCGGACACTGAAGCTTTCTTT. Translating gives CASSFQGADTEAFF.

A few counts support this clonotype. V usage is TRBV28 and J usage is TRBJ2-1; D perhaps matches TRBD1 (6 bases). CDR3 length equals 14 residues. The V and J ends lost 5 bases and 10 bases respectively, with 18 bases between them. Germline CDR1 and CDR2: MDHEN and SYDVKM. The CDR3 bases are TGTGCCAGCAGTGACAGGTACGGGACCTTGGAGCAGTTCTTC. Protein sequence: CASSDRYGTLEQFF.

Many counts were recorded for this clonotype. The V call is TRBV4-3, the J call TRBJ2-7; a possible D gene is TRBD2 (5 bases). The CDR3 covers 19 residues. The germline V gene encodes CDR1 LGHNA and CDR2 YSLEER. Trimming cost V 1 base and J 2 bases, with 24 bases left between them. CDR3 nucleotide sequence: TGCGCCAGCAGCCAAGGGAGATCTAGCCGCCCCCCTTCAGCCTACGAGCAGTACTTC. This sequence encodes CASSQGRSSRPPSAYEQYF.

The V call is TRBV29-1, the J call TRBJ2-3; 11 bases map to TRBD2. Germline V gives CDR1 SQVTM, CDR2 ANQGSEA. This CDR3 is built from 16 residues. The CDR3 sequence: CCRSPPLAGVTDTQYF. The CDR3, as DNA: TGCTGTCGGTCCCCCCCACTAGCGGGGGTTACAGATACGCAGTATTTT.

This clonotype was counted many times. The genes are TRBV7-2 and TRBJ2-3; the match to TRBD2 covers 12 bases. With V trimmed by 1 base and J by 6 bases, 5 bases remained unmatched. CDR1 is SGHTA, CDR2 FQGNSA, per germline. This CDR3 is built from 16 residues. CDR3 residues: CASSLVASGGDDTQYF. The CDR3 DNA is TGTGCCAGCAGCTTAGTGGCTAGCGGGGGGGATGATACGCAGTATTTT.

The chain carries TRBV28 and TRBJ1-5, with 9 bases that match TRBD1. Germline-derived CDR1 and CDR2 are MDHEN and SYDVKM. V lost 1 base and J lost 0; bases outside the gene matches: 7. The length of the CDR3 is 18 residues. CDR3 residues: CASSLLQGAQYSNQPQHF. DNA of the CDR3: TGTGCCAGCAGTTTATTACAGGGGGCTCAATATAGCAATCAGCCCCAGCATTTT.

The CDR3 DNA reads as TGTGCCAGCAGTTACTCGAAAGCGGGACAGGGGCTCACCGGGGAGCTGTTTTTT. It is translated as CASSYSKAGQGLTGELFF. The chain recombines TRBV6-2 or TRBV6-3 with TRBJ2-2; 10 bases map to TRBD1. This CDR3 has 18 amino acids. V shed 0 bases and J 4 bases; nucleotides not matched to a gene: 8. Germline CDR1 MNHEY, CDR2 SVGEGT.

V is TRBV7-2 and J is TRBJ2-3; perhaps TRBD2 as D (7 bases). The germline V gene encodes CDR1 SGHTA and CDR2 FQGNSA. The V and J ends lost 1 base and 1 base respectively, with 12 bases between them. This CDR3 spans 16 amino acids. CDR3 loop: CASSLVGGQGTDTQYF. The DNA of the CDR3 is TGTGCCAGCAGCTTAGTGGGGGGGCAGGGCACAGATACGCAGTATTTT.

The V call is TRBV20-1, the J call TRBJ2-1; D remains ambiguous. The CDR3 is 14 residues long. Germline values: CDR1 DFQATT, CDR2 SNEGSKA (reference sequence). Trimming removed 0 bases from V and 1 base from J, with 7 bases in between. DNA for the CDR3: TGCAGTGCTAGAGACCTAATGTCCTACAATGAGCAGTTCTTC. Its protein product is CSARDLMSYNEQFF.

This clonotype was observed at least ten times. This chain uses TRBV3-2 with TRBJ2-7; the table calls TRBD1, which could not be checked here. TRBV3-2 is a pseudogene segment. The CDR3 length is 16 residues. CDR3 amino acids: CASSQDMAGLIVEQYF. The CDR3 DNA reads as TGTGCCAGCAGCCAAGATATGGCGGGGCTCATAGTCGAGCAGTACTTC.

This clonotype was seen only a few times. V and J are TRBV10-3 and TRBJ2-1; D is unresolved. V dropped 2 bases and J dropped 0 bases, with 8 bases sitting between them. The CDR3 is made up of 15 amino acids. Looked up from germline, CDR1 is ENHRY and CDR2 is SYGVKD. CDR3 DNA: TGTGCCATCAGTGAGCTCAACCCCTCCTACAATGAGCAGTTCTTC. It codes for CAISELNPSYNEQFF.